This TCR beta chain is drawn from a study of T cells in narcolepsy. Libraries were prepared by immunoSEQ multiplex PCR; TCRdb keeps only in-frame clonotypes and omits some of them. The sample holds 30,000 to 40,000 clones, approximately 80% seen once. Trimming stripped 6 bases from V and 0 bases from J, with 15 bases between. The germline CDR1 and CDR2 sequences are MNHNY and SVGAGI (reference sequence). The length of the CDR3 is 16 residues. This chain links TRBV6-6 with TRBJ2-1; a weak D match, TRBD2 (6 bases). This receptor was identified in a human donor in good health. Source material: memory (CD45RA-) CD4+ T cells from blood. DNA for the CDR3: TGTGCCAGCAGAGGGGTCCGGGGGAGCTCCTACAATGAGCAGTTCTTC. Its protein product is CASRGVRGSSYNEQFF.